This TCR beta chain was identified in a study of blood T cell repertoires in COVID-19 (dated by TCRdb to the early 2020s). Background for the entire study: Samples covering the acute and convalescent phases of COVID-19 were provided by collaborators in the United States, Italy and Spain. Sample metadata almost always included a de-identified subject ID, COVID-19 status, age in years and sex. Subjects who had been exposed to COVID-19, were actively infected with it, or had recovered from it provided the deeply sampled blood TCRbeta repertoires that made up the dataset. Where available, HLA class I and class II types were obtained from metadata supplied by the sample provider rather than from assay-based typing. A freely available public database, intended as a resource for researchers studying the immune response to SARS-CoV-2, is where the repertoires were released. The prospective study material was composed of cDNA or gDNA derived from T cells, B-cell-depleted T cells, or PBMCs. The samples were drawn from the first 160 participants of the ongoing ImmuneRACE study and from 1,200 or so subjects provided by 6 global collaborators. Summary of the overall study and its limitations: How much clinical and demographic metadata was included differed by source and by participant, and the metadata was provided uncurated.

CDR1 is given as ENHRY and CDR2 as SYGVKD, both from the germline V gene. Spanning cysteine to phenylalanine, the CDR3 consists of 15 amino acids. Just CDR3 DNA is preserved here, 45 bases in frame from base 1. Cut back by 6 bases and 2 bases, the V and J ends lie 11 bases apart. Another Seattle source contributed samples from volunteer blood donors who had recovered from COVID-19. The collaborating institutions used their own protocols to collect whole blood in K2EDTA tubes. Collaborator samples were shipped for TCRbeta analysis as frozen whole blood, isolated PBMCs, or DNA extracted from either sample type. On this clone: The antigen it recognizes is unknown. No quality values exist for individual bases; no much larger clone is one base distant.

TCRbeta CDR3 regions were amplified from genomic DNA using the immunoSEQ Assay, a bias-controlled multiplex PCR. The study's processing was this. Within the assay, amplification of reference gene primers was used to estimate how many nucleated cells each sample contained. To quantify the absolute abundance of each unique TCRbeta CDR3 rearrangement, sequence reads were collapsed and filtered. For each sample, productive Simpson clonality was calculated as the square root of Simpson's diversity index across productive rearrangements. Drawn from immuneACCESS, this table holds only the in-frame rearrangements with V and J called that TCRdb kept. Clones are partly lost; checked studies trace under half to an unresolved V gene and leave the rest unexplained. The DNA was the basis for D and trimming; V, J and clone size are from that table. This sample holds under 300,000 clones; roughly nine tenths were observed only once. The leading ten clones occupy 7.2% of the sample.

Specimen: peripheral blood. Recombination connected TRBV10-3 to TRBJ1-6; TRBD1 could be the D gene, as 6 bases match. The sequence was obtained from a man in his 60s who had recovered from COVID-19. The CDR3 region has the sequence CAIRGASPYNSPLHF. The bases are TGTGCCATCAGGGGGGCCTCACCCTATAATTCACCCCTCCACTTT.